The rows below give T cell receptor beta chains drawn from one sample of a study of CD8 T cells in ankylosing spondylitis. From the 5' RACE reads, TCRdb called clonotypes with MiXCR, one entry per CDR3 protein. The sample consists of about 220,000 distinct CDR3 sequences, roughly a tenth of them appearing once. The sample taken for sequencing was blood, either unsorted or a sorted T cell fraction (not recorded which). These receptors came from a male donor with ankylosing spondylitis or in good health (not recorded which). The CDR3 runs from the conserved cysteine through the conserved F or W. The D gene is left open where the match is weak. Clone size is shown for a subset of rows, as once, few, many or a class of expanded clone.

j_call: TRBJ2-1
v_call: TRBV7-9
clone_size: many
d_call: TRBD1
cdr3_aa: CASSLRQGRNNEQFF
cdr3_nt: TGTGCCAGCAGCCTCAGACAGGGACGCAACAATGAGCAGTTCTTC

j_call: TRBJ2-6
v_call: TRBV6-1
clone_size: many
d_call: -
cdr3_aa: CASRQAFSGANVLTF
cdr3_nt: TGTGCCAGCAGACAGGCGTTCTCTGGGGCCAACGTCCTGACTTTC

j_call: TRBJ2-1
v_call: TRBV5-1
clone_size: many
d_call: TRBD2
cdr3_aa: CASSLAIAGGSNEQFF
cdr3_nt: TGCGCCAGCAGCTTGGCGATTGCGGGGGGGAGCAATGAGCAGTTCTTC

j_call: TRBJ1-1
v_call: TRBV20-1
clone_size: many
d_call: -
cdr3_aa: CSARGGRSTEAFF
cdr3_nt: TGCAGTGCTAGAGGGGGGCGTAGCACTGAAGCTTTCTTT

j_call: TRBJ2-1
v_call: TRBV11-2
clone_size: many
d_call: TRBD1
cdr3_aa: CASSLGGTGSYNEQFF
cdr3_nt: TGTGCCAGCAGCTTAGGCGGGACAGGGTCCTACAATGAGCAGTTCTTC

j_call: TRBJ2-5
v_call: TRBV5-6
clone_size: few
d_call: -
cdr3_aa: CASSPDPGVGQETQYF
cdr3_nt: TGTGCCAGCAGCCCGGACCCGGGGGTGGGACAAGAGACCCAGTACTTC

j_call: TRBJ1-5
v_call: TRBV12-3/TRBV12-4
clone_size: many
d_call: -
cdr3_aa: CASMQGGFTQPQHF
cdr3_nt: TGTGCCAGCATGCAGGGAGGATTCACTCAGCCCCAGCATTTT

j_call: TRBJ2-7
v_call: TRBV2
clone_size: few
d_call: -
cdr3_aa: CASQVRDTYEQYF
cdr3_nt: TGTGCCAGTCAAGTCCGGGACACCTACGAGCAGTACTTC

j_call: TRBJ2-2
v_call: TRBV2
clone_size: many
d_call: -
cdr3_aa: CASSEEAGRTGELFF
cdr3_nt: TGTGCCAGCAGTGAAGAGGCAGGGAGGACCGGGGAGCTGTTTTTT

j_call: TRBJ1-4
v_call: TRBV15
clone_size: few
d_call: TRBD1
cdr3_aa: CATSSGTAPEKLFF
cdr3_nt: TGTGCCACCAGTTCCGGGACAGCTCCTGAAAAACTGTTTTTT

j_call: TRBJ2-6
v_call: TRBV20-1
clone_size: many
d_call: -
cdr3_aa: CSASAGFIPTGANVLTF
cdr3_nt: TGCAGTGCTAGTGCAGGGTTTATCCCCACTGGGGCCAACGTCCTGACTTTC

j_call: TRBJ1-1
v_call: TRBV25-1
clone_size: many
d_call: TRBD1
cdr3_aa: CASSQGEPDEAFF
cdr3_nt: TGTGCCAGCAGCCAGGGGGAGCCAGATGAAGCTTTCTTT

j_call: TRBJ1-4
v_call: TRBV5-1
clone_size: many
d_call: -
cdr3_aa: CASSLSGVGEKLFF
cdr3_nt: TGCGCCAGCAGCTTGTCGGGGGTCGGCGAAAAACTGTTTTTT

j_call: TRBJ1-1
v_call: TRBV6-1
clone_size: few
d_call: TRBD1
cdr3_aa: CASRRAGVGQEEAFF
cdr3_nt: TGTGCCAGCAGAAGGGCCGGTGTGGGACAGGAAGAAGCTTTCTTT

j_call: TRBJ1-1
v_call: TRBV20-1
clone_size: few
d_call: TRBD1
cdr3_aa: CRARPGTGSNTEAFF
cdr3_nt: TGCAGGGCACGACCAGGGACAGGGTCGAACACTGAAGCTTTCTTT

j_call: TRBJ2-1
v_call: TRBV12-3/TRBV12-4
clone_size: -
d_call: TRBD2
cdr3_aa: CASSYGGARMDEQFF
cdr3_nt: TGTGCCAGCAGTTACGGGGGGGCGAGGATGGATGAGCAGTTCTTC

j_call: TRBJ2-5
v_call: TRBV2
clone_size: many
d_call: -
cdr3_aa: CASSGGFQETQYF
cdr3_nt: TGTGCCAGCAGTGGGGGGTTCCAAGAGACCCAGTACTTC

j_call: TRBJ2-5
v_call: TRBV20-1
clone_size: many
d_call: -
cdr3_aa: CSATGTGWVETQYF
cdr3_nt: TGCAGTGCAACCGGGACGGGTTGGGTTGAGACCCAGTACTTC

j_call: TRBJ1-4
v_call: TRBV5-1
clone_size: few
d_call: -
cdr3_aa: CASSTGTTNEKLFF
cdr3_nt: TGCGCCAGCAGCACCGGGACAACTAATGAAAAACTGTTTTTT

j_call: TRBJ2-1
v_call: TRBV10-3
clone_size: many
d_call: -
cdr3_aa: CAISESATDNEQFF
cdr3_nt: TGTGCCATCAGTGAGTCGGCCACCGACAATGAGCAGTTCTTC

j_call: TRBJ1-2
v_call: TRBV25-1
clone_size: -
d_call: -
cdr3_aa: CASSEIEATYGYTF
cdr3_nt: TGTGCCAGCAGTGAAATCGAGGCGACCTATGGCTACACCTTC

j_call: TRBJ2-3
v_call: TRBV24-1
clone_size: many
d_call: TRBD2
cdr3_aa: CATSELIAGGQDTQYF
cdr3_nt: TGTGCCACCAGTGAGCTAATAGCGGGGGGACAAGATACGCAGTATTTT

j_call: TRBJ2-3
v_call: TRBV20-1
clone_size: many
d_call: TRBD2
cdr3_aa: CSARGELAGAADTQYF
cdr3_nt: TGCAGTGCTAGAGGGGAACTAGCGGGGGCCGCAGATACGCAGTATTTT

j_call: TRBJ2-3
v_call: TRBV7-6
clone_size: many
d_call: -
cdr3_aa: CASSLVGTDTQYF
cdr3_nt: TGTGCCAGCAGCTTAGTGGGGACAGATACGCAGTATTTT

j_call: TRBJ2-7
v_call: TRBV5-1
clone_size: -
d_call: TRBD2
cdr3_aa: CASKPTSGSMDEQYF
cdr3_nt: TGCGCCAGCAAGCCGACTAGCGGGAGTATGGACGAGCAGTACTTC

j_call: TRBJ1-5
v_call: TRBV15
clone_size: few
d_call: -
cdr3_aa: CATSRDGGRQPQHF
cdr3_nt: TGTGCCACCAGCAGAGATGGTGGGCGTCAGCCCCAGCATTTT

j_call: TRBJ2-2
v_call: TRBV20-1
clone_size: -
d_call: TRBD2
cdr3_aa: CCARDPGTSGGAGELFF
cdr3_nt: TGCTGTGCTAGAGACCCTGGGACTAGCGGGGGGGCCGGGGAGCTGTTTTTT

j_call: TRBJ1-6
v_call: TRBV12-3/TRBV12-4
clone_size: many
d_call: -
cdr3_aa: CASSNPRQELPLHF
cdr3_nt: TGTGCCAGCAGTAATCCTCGACAGGAGTTACCCCTCCACTTT

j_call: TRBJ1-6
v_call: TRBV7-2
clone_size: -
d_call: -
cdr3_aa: CASSLRALANNSPLHF
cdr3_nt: TGTGCCAGCAGCTTAAGAGCCCTGGCGAATAATTCACCCCTCCACTTT

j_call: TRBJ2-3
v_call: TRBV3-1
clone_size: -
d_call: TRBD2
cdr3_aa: CASSQRGTRSVTQYF
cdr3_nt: TGTGCCAGCAGCCAACGTGGGACTAGATCGGTTACGCAGTATTTT

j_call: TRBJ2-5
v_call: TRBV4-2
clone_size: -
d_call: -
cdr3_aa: CASSQGVKEETQYF
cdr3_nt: TGTGCCAGCAGCCAAGGAGTCAAGGAAGAGACCCAGTACTTC

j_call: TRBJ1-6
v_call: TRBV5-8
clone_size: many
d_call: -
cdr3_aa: CASSLVSGSGSPLHF
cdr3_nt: TGTGCCAGCAGCTTGGTGTCGGGAAGTGGGTCACCCCTCCACTTT